Listed here is a single T cell receptor beta chain. Its antigen is unknown. One base away lies a much larger clone, so this may be a sequencing read error. The sample comes from a study of metastatic and nonmetastatic thyroid tumors. Study-level points and caveats: It was reportedly found that TCR beta diversity was significantly higher in malignant thyroid tumors than in benign nodules, a difference seen in both blood and tumor samples.

Per the study methods: The study's classifier, a distant-metastasis tool for papillary thyroid cancer, was built using CDR3 differences across clinicopathological groups. TCRdb reanalyzed the PCR reads with MiXCR. V and J calls and clone size were set by TCRdb, not the authors. Found here are about 40,000 clones, around 16% of them singletons; the top ten hold 3.8%. No patient had received any treatment before thyroid surgery. The CDR3 is 14 residues long. Per the germline V gene, CDR1 is MGHRA and CDR2 is YSYEKL. Sequencing was done on a sample of blood. The receptor comes from a female donor with papillary thyroid cancer or a benign thyroid nodule (not recorded which). Some clones in this sample may be carry-over from other donors' samples. V is TRBV4-1 and J is TRBJ2-1; maybe TRBD2 (6 bases). CDR3 DNA: TGCGCCAGCAGCTTCGGGGGAGGTAAGGATGATCAGTTCTTC. It translates to CASSFGGGKDDQFF.